This TCR beta chain stems from a study of blood T cell repertoires in COVID-19. For the study at large: There were acute and convalescent COVID-19 samples, and they came from the United States, Italy and Spain. PBMCs, B-cell-depleted T cells, or T cells were the source of the cDNA or gDNA that made up the material.

The germline V gene encodes CDR1 GTSNPN and CDR2 SVGIG (reference sequence). V was pared by 4 bases and J by 0 bases, with 16 bases between. The CDR3 extends over 15 amino acids. TCRdb's copy holds only in-frame clones and misses some; the assay was immunoSEQ multiplex PCR. Among about 270,000 clones, 88% were seen once, and the ten largest hold around 2.9%. Assignment of participants to cohorts was predicated upon participant-reported clinical history. In Cohort 3, a recovered donor had either two negative PCRs, clearance, or symptom resolution. The rearrangement links TRBV30 to TRBJ2-7; D might be TRBD2 (5 bases). Sequenced sample: PBMCs or T cells enriched from blood (not recorded which). The origin of this receptor is a woman in her fifties or sixties who had recovered from COVID-19. CDR3 nucleotide sequence: TGTGCCTGGACCACCCGTGGGAGAAGCTCCTACGAGCAGTACTTC. Encoded protein: CAWTTRGRSSYEQYF.